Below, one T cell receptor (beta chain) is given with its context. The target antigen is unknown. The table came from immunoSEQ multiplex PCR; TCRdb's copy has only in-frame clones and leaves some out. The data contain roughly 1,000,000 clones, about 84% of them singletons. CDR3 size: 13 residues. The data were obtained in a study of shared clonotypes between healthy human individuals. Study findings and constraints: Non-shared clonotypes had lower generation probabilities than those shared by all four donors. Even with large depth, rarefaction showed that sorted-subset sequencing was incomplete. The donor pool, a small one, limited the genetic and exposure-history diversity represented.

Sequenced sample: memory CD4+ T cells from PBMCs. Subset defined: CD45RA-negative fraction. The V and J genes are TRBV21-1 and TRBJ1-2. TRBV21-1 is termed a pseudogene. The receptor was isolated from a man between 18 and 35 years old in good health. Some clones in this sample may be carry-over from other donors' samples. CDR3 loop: CASSNSGGGGYTF. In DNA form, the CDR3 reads TGTGCCAGCAGCAATTCCGGGGGAGGAGGCTACACCTTC.